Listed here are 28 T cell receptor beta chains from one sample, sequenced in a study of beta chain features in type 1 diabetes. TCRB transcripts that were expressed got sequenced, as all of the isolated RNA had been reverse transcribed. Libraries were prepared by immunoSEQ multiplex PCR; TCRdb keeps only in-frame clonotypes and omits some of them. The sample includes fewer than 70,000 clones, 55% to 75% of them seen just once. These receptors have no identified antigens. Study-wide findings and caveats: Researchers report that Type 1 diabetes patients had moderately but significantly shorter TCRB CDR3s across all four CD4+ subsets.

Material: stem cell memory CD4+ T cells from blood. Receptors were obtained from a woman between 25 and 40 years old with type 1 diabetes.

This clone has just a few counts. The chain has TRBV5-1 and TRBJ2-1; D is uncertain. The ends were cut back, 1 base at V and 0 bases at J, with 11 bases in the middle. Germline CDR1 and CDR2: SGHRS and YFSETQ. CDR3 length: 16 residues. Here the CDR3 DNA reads TGCGCCAGCAGCTTGTTTAGCCCTAGCTCCTACAATGAGCAGTTCTTC. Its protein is CASSLFSPSSYNEQFF. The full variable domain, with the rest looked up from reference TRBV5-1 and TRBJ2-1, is KAGVTQTPRYLIKTRGQQVTLSCSPISGHRSVSWYQQTPGQGLQFLFEYFSETQRNKGNFPGRFSGRQFSNSRSEMNVSTLELGDSALYLCASSLFSPSSYNEQFFGPGTRLTVL.

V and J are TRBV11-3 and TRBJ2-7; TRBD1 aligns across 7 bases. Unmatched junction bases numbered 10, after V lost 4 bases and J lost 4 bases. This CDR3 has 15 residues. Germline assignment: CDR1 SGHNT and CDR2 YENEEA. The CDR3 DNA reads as TGTGCCAGCAGCTACGGACAGGATCTACCTTACGAGCAGTACTTC. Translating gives CASSYGQDLPYEQYF.

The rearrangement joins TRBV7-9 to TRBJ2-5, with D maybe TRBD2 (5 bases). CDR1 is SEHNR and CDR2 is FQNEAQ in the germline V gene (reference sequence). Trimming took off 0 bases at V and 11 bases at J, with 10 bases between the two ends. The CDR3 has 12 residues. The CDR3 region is CASSLAGWEQYF. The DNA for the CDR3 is TGTGCCAGCAGCTTAGCCGGGTGGGAGCAGTACTTC.

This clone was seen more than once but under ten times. CDR3 in amino acids: CASSVGGRAPDTQYF. CDR3 bases: TGTGCCAGCAGCGTAGGCGGGAGGGCCCCAGATACGCAGTATTTT. The chain joins TRBV9 to TRBJ2-3; TRBD2 agrees at 9 bases. CDR3 length: 15 amino acids. With V trimmed by 0 bases and J by 4 bases, 3 bases remained unmatched. Germline CDR1 is SGDLS and CDR2 is YYNGEE.

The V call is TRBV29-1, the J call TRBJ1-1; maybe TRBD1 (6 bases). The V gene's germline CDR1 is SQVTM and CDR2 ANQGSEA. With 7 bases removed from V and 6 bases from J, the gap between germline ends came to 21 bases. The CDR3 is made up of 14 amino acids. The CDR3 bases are TGCAGCGCTAAGAGCAGGGGAGAGAGGTCTGAAGCTTTCTTT. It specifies CSAKSRGERSEAFF. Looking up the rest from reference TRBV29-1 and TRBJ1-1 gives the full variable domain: SAVISQKPSRDICQRGTSLTIQCQVDSQVTMMFWYRQQPGQSLTLIATANQGSEATYESGFVIDKFPISRPNLTFSTLTVSNMSPEDSSIYLCSAKSRGERSEAFFGQGTRLTVV.

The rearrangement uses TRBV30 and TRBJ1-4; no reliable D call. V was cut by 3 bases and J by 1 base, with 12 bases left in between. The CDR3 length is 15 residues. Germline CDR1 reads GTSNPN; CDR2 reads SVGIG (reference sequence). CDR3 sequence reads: CAWRDKTLTNEKLFF. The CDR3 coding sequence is TGTGCCTGGAGGGATAAGACATTAACTAATGAAAAACTGTTTTTT.

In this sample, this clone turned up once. The CDR3 region has the DNA TGTGCCAGCAGCCAGGACAGGATCTATGGCTACACCTTC. Translating it yields CASSQDRIYGYTF. The chain couples TRBV11-3 to TRBJ1-2; 7 nucleotides agree with TRBD1. Trimming at V came to 5 bases and at J to 4 bases, leaving 4 bases not matched to a gene. From germline, CDR1 is SGHNT and CDR2 YENEEA. This CDR3 comprises 13 residues.

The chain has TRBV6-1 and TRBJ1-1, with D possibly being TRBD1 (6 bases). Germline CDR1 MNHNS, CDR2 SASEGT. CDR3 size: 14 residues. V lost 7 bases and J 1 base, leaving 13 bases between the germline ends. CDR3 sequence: CASIPGQWNTEAFF. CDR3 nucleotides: TGTGCCAGCATCCCGGGACAATGGAACACTGAAGCTTTCTTT.

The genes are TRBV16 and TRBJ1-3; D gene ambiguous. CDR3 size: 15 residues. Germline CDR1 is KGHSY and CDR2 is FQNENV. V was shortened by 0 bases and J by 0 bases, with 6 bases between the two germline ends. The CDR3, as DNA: TGTGCCAGCAGCCAATCAACGGGCTCTGGAAACACCATATATTTT. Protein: CASSQSTGSGNTIYF.

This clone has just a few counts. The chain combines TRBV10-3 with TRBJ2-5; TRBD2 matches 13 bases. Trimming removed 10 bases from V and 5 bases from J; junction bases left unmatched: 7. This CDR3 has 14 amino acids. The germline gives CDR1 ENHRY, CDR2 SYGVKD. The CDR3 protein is CATRGTSGTETQYF. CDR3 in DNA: TGTGCCACCCGGGGGACTAGCGGGACTGAGACCCAGTACTTC.

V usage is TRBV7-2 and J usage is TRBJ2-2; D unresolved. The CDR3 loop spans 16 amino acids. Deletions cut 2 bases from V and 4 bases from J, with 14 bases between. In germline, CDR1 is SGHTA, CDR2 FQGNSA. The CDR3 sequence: CASSLFVRQATGELFF. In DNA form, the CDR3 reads TGTGCCAGCAGCTTATTCGTCCGCCAGGCCACCGGGGAGCTGTTTTTT.

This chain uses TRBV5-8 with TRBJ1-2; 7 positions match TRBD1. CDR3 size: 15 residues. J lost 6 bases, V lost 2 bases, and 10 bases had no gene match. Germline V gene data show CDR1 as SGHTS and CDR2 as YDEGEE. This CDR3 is CASSFPEGAEHGYTF. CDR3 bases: TGTGCCAGCAGCTTCCCGGAGGGGGCGGAGCATGGCTACACCTTC.

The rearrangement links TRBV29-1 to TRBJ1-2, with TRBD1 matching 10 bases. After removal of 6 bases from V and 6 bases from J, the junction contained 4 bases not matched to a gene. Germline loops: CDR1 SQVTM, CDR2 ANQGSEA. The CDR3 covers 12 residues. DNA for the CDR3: TGCAGCGTAACCGGGACAGGGGATGGCTACACCTTC. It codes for CSVTGTGDGYTF.

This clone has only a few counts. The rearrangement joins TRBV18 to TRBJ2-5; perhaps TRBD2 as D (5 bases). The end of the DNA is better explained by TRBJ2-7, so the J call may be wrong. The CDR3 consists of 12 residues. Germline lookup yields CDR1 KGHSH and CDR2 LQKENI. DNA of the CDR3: TGTGCCAGCTCACCTGGACTGTACGAGCAGTACTTC. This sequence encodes CASSPGLYEQYF.

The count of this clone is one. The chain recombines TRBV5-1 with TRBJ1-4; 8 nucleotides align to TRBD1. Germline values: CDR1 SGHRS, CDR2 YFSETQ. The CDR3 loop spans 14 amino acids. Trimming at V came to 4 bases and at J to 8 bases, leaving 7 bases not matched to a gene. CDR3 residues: CASSRGQEEEKLFF. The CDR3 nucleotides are TGCGCCAGCAGCCGGGGACAGGAAGAGGAAAAACTGTTTTTT.

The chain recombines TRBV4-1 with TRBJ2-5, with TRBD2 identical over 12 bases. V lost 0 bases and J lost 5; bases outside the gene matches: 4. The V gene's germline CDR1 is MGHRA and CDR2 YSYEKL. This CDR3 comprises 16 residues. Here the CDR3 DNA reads TGCGCCAGCAGCCAAGATTCTAGCGGGAGGGGGGAGACCCAGTACTTC. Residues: CASSQDSSGRGETQYF.

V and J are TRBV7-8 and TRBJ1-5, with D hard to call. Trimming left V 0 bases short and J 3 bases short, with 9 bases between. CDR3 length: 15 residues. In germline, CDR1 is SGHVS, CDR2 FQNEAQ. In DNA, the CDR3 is TGTGCCAGCAGCTTAGCGCGCGCATACAATCAGCCCCAGCATTTT. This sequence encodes CASSLARAYNQPQHF.

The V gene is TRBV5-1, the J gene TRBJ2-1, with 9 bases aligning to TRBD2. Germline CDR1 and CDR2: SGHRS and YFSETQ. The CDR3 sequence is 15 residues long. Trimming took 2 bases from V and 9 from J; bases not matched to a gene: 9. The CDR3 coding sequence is TGCGCCAGCAGCTTAGGGCGGGAGGGCCGGGGTGAGCAGTTCTTC. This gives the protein CASSLGREGRGEQFF.

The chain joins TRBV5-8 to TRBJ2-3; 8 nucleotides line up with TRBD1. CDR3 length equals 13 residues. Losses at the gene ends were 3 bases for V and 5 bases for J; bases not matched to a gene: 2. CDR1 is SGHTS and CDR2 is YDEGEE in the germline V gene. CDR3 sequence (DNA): TGTGCCAGCAGCTCCGACAGGGGAGATACGCAGTATTTT. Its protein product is CASSSDRGDTQYF.

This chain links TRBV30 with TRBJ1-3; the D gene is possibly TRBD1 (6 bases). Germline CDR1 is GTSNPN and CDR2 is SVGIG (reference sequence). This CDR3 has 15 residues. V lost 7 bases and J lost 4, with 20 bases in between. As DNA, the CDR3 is TGTGCCTCAGGTTTAAACAGGGTGGCAGGAAACACCATATATTTT. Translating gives CASGLNRVAGNTIYF. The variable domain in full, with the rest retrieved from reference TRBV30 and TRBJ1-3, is SQTIHQWPATLVQPVGSPLSLECTVEGTSNPNLYWYRQAAGRGLQLLFYSVGIGQISSEVPQNLSASRPQDRQFILSSKKLLLSDSGFYLCASGLNRVAGNTIYFGEGSWLTVV.

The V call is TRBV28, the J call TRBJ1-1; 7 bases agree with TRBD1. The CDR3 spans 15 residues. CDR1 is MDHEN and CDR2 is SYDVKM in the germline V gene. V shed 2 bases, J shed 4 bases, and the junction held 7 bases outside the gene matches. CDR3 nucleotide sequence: TGTGCCAGCAGTTTAAGTTCAGGGGGAGGCACTGAAGCTTTCTTT. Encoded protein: CASSLSSGGGTEAFF.

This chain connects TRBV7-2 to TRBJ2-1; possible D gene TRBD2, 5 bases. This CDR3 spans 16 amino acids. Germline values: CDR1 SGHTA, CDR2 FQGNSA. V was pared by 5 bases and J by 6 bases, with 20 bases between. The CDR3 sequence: CASSLTPSGAPNEQFF. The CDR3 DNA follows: TGTGCCAGCAGCCTTACACCCAGCGGAGCACCCAATGAGCAGTTCTTC. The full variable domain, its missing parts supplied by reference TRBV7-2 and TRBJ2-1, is GAGVSQSPSNKVTEKGKDVELRCDPISGHTALYWYRQSLGQGLEFLIYFQGNSAPDKSGLPSDRFSAERTGGSVSTLTIQRTQQEDSAVYLCASSLTPSGAPNEQFFGPGTRLTVL.

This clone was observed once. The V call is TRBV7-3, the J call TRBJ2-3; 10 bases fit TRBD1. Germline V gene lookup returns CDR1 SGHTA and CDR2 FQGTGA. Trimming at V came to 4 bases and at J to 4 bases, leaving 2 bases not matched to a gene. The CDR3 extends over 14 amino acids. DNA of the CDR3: TGTGCCAGCAGCTCGACAGGGGGCGCAGATACGCAGTATTTT. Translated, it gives CASSSTGGADTQYF.

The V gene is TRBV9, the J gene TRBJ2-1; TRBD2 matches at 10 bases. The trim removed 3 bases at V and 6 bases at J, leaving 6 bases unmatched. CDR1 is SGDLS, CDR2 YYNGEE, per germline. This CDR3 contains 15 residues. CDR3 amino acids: CASSGLLAGTNEQFF. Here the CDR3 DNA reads TGTGCCAGCAGCGGCTTACTAGCGGGAACCAATGAGCAGTTCTTC.

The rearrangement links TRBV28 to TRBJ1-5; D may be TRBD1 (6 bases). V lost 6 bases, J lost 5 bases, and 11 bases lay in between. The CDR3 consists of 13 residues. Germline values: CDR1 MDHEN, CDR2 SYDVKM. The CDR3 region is CASRTGSYQPQHF. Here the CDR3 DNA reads TGTGCCAGCAGGACAGGCTCTTATCAGCCCCAGCATTTT.

CDR3 sequence reads: CASSVDQFADTQYF. Written as DNA, the CDR3 is TGTGCCAGCAGCGTAGACCAGTTCGCAGATACGCAGTATTTT. The chain links TRBV9 to TRBJ2-3, with D unresolved. The CDR3 is 14 amino acids. V lost 0 bases and J lost 4, with 9 bases in between. Per germline, CDR1 SGDLS and CDR2 YYNGEE.

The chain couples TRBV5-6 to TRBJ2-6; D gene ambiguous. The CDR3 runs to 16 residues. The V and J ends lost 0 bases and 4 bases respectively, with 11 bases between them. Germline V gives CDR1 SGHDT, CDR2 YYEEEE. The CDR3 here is CASSLVTGYGANVLTF. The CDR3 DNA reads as TGTGCCAGCAGCTTGGTAACCGGGTACGGGGCCAACGTCCTGACTTTC. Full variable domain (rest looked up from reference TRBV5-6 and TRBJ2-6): DAGVTQSPTHLIKTRGQQVTLRCSPKSGHDTVSWYQQALGQGPQFIFQYYEEEERQRGNFPDRFSGHQFPNYSSELNVNALLLGDSALYLCASSLVTGYGANVLTFGAGSRLTVL.

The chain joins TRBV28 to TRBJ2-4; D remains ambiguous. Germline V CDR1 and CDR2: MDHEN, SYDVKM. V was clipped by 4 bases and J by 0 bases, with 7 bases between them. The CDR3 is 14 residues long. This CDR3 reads CASSSPGAKNIQYF. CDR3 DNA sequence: TGTGCCAGCAGTTCCCCGGGAGCCAAAAACATTCAGTACTTC.